Listed below are T cell receptor beta chains from one sample, sequenced in a study of control samples from healthy donors and cancer patients. Assay used: immunoSEQ multiplex PCR; TCRdb lists only in-frame clones, some missing. The sample holds about 150,000 clones, roughly 92% seen once. Sequencing input: blood. The source is a woman aged 30 to 39 in good health. Both conserved end residues are part of each CDR3. A D gene is named only where the DNA matches it firmly. Rows may omit the clone size; those that give it use once, few, many or a size class.

TRBJ2-1 | TRBV6-6 | 12 | - | - | TGTGCCAGCAGTTCTATCAGTTATGAGCAGTTCTTC | CASSSISYEQFF
TRBJ2-1 | TRBV24-1 | 14 | - | TRBD2 | TGTGCCACCAGTGATCCCGGGACTAGCTATGAGCAGTTCTTC | CATSDPGTSYEQFF
TRBJ1-2 | TRBV4-3 | 14 | - | - | TGCGCCAGCAGCCAAGATTGGGCAGTACGGGGCTACACCTTC | CASSQDWAVRGYTF
TRBJ1-1 | TRBV18 | 12 | - | - | TGTGCCAGCGCCCGGGGTTACACTGAAGCTTTCTTT | CASARGYTEAFF
TRBJ2-7 | TRBV6-5 | 14 | - | - | TGTGCCAGCAGCTCCAACGACAGGGCGGGAGAGCAGTACTTC | CASSSNDRAGEQYF
TRBJ2-7 | TRBV27 | 17 | - | - | TGTGCCAGCAGTTTATTGGTAATGCAGAAAGTAAGCTACGAGCAGTACTTC | CASSLLVMQKVSYEQYF
TRBJ2-2 | TRBV6-2/TRBV6-3 | 14 | - | - | TGTGCCAGCAGTTACTCGTCACACACCGGGGAGCTGTTTTTT | CASSYSSHTGELFF
TRBJ2-7 | TRBV7-9 | 17 | - | TRBD1 | TGTGCCAGCAGGCCCCCGACCGGGACAGGGCGCATCTACGAGCAGTACTTC | CASRPPTGTGRIYEQYF
TRBJ2-1 | TRBV11-3 | 16 | - | TRBD2 | TGTGCCAGCAGCTCGACCGGGACTAGCGGGTACAATGAGCAGTTCTTC | CASSSTGTSGYNEQFF
TRBJ2-5 | TRBV30 | 14 | - | - | TGTGCCTGGGATAAGCTGGGGGTGGGAGAGACCCAGTACTTC | CAWDKLGVGETQYF
TRBJ2-1 | TRBV5-1 | 15 | - | - | TGCGCCAGCAGCTTACAAGTGAGCTCCTACAATGAGCAGTTCTTC | CASSLQVSSYNEQFF
TRBJ2-7 | TRBV11-2 | 15 | - | - | TGTGCCAGCAGCGCCCTACAGGGACGAGGGAACGAGCAGTACTTC | CASSALQGRGNEQYF
TRBJ2-1 | TRBV5-5 | 16 | - | TRBD2 | TGTGCCAGCAGCCTGGGTGGGACTAGCGGGACCAATGAGCAGTTCTTC | CASSLGGTSGTNEQFF
TRBJ2-1 | TRBV13 | 15 | - | TRBD2 | TGTGCCAGCAGCTTAGTAACTAGCGGGAGGGATGAGCAGTTCTTC | CASSLVTSGRDEQFF
TRBJ2-7 | TRBV6-1 | 14 | - | - | TGTGCCAGCAGTGAACGGTTCACGGGATCCGCGCAGTACTTC | CASSERFTGSAQYF
TRBJ1-1 | TRBV30 | 11 | - | - | TGTGCCTGGGGATTGAACACTGAAGCTTTCTTT | CAWGLNTEAFF
TRBJ2-1 | TRBV7-9 | 13 | - | - | TGTGCCAGCAGCGCCGGGTTAGACAATGAGCAGTTCTTC | CASSAGLDNEQFF
TRBJ1-2 | TRBV3-1/TRBV3-2 | 13 | - | TRBD1 | TGTGCCAGCAGCCTACAGGGGAACTATGGCTACACCTTC | CASSLQGNYGYTF
TRBJ2-3 | TRBV27 | 14 | - | - | TGTGCCAGCAGTTTAGGCTCGCCCCGGGATACGCAGTATTTT | CASSLGSPRDTQYF
TRBJ2-1 | TRBV7-9 | 17 | once | TRBD2 | TGTGCCAGCAGCTTAGTGGGCGGGAGGAGTCCCCACAATGAGCAGTTCTTC | CASSLVGGRSPHNEQFF
TRBJ1-3 | TRBV5-1 | 13 | once | - | TGCGCCAGCAGCTTGCTCTCTGGAAACACCATATATTTT | CASSLLSGNTIYF
TRBJ2-1 | TRBV12-3/TRBV12-4 | 13 | - | - | TGTGCCAGCAGTTTAGCCCCGGGGATGGAGCAGTTCTTC | CASSLAPGMEQFF
TRBJ2-5 | TRBV7-2 | 14 | once | - | TGTGCCAGCAGCTTGGGACCCCAGCGGGAGACCCAGTACTTC | CASSLGPQRETQYF
TRBJ2-5 | TRBV19 | 15 | - | - | TGTGCCAGTAGTATCCCCAACCCCAAGGCGGAGACCCAGTACTTC | CASSIPNPKAETQYF
TRBJ2-5 | TRBV4-1 | 14 | few | - | TGCGCCAGCAGCCAAGATGAAGGTATCGGGACCCAGTACTTC | CASSQDEGIGTQYF
TRBJ1-2 | TRBV28 | 14 | - | TRBD1 | TGTGCCAGCATAATACAGGGGGCCCCGTATGGCTACACCTTC | CASIIQGAPYGYTF
TRBJ1-1 | TRBV5-5 | 14 | - | - | TGTGCCAGCAGCTTGGGGACACTGAACACTGAAGCTTTCTTT | CASSLGTLNTEAFF
TRBJ2-7 | TRBV5-4 | 13 | - | TRBD1 | TGTGCCAGCAGCAAACAGGGGGTCTACGAGCAGTACTTC | CASSKQGVYEQYF
TRBJ2-2 | TRBV6-6 | 15 | - | TRBD2 | TGTGCCAGCAGTTACATGGCGGAGCGGGGCGGGGAGCTGTTTTTT | CASSYMAERGGELFF
TRBJ2-7 | TRBV5-1 | 15 | - | - | TGCGCCAGCAGCTTCGCGATGACAGGTGCCTACGAGCAGTACTTC | CASSFAMTGAYEQYF
TRBJ1-2 | TRBV5-1 | 15 | once | - | TGCGCCAGCAGCTTGGGAGGGGGAGTAGACTATGGCTACACCTTC | CASSLGGGVDYGYTF
TRBJ1-3 | TRBV9 | 15 | - | - | TGTGCCAGCAGCGTATGGGGCAGCTCTGGAAACACCATATATTTT | CASSVWGSSGNTIYF
TRBJ1-5 | TRBV5-1 | 15 | - | - | TGCGCCAGCAGCTTGGAGGGCTATAGCAATCAGCCCCAGCATTTT | CASSLEGYSNQPQHF
TRBJ2-1 | TRBV6-4 | 15 | - | TRBD1 | TGTGCCAGCAGTGAAAACAGGGGGTCCTACAATGAGCAGTTCTTC | CASSENRGSYNEQFF
TRBJ2-5 | TRBV29-1 | 13 | - | - | TGCAGCGTTGATAACGGCTACCGGGAGACCCAGTACTTC | CSVDNGYRETQYF
TRBJ1-1 | TRBV12-3/TRBV12-4 | 13 | once | - | TGTGCCAGCAGCCCAACACGGAACACTGAAGCTTTCTTT | CASSPTRNTEAFF
TRBJ2-7 | TRBV21-1 | 15 | - | - | TGTGCCAGCAGCAAATGGGGACAGAAGACCTACGAGCAGTACTTC | CASSKWGQKTYEQYF
TRBJ2-3 | TRBV4-2 | 15 | once | TRBD1 | TGTGCCAGCAGGTTCCGGGACAGGGTTACAGATACGCAGTATTTT | CASRFRDRVTDTQYF
TRBJ1-5 | TRBV13 | 12 | - | - | TGTGCCAGCAGCTTCAACGGGGAGCCCCAGCATTTT | CASSFNGEPQHF
TRBJ2-2 | TRBV6-4 | 14 | - | - | TGTGCCAGCAGTGTTGCGGGGACGACCGGGGAGCTGTTTTTT | CASSVAGTTGELFF
TRBJ1-5 | TRBV19 | 15 | - | - | TGTGCCAGTAGTATGGGTATGGCTGGCAATCAGCCCCAGCATTTT | CASSMGMAGNQPQHF